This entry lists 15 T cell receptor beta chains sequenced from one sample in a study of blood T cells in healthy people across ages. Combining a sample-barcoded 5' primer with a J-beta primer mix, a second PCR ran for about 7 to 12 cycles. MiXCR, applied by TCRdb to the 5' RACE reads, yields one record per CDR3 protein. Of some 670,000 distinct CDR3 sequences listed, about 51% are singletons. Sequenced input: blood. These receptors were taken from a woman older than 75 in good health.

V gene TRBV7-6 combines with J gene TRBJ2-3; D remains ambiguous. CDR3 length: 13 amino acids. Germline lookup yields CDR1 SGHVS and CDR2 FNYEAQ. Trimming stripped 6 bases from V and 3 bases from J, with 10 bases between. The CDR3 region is CASRGFGTDTQYF. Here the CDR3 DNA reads TGTGCCAGCAGGGGCTTCGGGACAGATACGCAGTATTTT. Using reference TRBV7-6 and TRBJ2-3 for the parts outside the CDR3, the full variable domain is GAGVSQSPRYKVTKRGQDVALRCDPISGHVSLYWYRQALGQGPEFLTYFNYEAQQDKSGLPNDRFSAERPEGSISTLTIQRTEQRDSAMYRCASRGFGTDTQYFGPGTRLTVL.

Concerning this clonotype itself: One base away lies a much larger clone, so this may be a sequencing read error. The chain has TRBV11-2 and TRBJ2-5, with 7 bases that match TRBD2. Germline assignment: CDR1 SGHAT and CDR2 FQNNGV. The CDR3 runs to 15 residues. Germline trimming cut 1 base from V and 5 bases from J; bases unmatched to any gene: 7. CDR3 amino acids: CASSLVVLGGETQYF. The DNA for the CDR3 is TGTGCCAGCAGCTTAGTCGTCCTGGGGGGGGAGACCCAGTACTTC.

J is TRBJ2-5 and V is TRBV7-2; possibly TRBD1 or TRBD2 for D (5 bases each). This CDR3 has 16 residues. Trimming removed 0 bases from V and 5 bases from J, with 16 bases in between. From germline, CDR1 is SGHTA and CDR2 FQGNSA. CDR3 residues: CASSLAGTTLGETQYF. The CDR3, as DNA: TGTGCCAGCAGCTTAGCCGGGACCACTTTAGGGGAGACCCAGTACTTC.

CDR3 amino acids: CAISGGTSGRLYEQYF. The DNA of the CDR3 is TGTGCCATCAGTGGGGGGACTAGCGGGAGACTCTACGAGCAGTACTTC. V usage is TRBV10-3 and J usage is TRBJ2-7; 14 nucleotides match TRBD2. The CDR3 contains 16 residues. Germline V CDR1 and CDR2: ENHRY, SYGVKD. V lost 4 bases to trimming and J lost 3 bases; unmatched junction nucleotides: 5.

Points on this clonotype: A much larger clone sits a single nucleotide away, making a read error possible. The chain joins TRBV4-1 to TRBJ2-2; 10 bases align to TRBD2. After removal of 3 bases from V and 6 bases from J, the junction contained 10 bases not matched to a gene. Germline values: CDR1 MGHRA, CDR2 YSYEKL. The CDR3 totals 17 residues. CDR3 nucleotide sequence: TGCGCCAGCAGCCATGACCCTAGCGGGAGTCCGCCCGGGGAGCTGTTTTTT. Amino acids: CASSHDPSGSPPGELFF.

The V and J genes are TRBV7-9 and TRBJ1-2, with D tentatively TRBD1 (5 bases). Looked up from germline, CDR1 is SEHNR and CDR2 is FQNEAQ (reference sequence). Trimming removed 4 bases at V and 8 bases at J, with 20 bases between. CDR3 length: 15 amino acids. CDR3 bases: TGTGCCAGCAGCTCGGAAGCAGGGAAGAATGGCGGCTACACCTTC. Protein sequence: CASSSEAGKNGGYTF.

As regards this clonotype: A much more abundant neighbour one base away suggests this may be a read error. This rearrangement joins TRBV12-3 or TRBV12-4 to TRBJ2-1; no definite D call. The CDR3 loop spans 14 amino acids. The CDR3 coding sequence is TGTACCAGCAGTTTAGTATCAGTAGAGAATGAGCAGTTCTTC. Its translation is CTSSLVSVENEQFF.

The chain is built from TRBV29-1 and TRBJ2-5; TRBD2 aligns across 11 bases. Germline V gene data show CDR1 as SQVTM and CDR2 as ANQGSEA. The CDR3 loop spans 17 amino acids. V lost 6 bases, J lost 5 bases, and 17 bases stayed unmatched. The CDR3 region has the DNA TGCAGCGTGAGACTAGCGGGAACGGCCTCTTTAGTCGAGACCCAGTACTTC. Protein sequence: CSVRLAGTASLVETQYF.

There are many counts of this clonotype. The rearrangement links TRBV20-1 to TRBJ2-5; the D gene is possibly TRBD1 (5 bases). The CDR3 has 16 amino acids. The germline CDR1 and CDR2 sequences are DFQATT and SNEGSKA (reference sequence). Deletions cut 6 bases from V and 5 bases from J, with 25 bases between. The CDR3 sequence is CSATTTGRALEETQYF. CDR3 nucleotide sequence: TGCAGTGCCACCACAACCGGCAGGGCGTTAGAGGAGACCCAGTACTTC.

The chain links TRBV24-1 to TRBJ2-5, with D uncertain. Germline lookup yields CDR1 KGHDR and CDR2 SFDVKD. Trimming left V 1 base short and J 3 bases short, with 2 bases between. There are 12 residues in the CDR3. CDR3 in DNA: TGTGCCACCAGTGATTTAAAAGAGACCCAGTACTTC. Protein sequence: CATSDLKETQYF.

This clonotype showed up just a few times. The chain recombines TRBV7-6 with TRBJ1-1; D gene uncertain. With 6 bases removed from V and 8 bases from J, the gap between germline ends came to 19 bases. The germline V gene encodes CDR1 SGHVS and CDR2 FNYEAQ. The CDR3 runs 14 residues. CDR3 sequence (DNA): TGTGCCAGCAGTCCCACCGGGGAGCATACCGAAGCTTTCTTT. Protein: CASSPTGEHTEAFF.

The CDR3 DNA reads TGTGCCAGCAGTATGGACTTCCCAGGGCGGGAGACCCAGTACTTC. It translates to CASSMDFPGRETQYF. V and J are TRBV27 and TRBJ2-5; possibly TRBD1 or TRBD2 for D (5 bases each). The ends were cut back, 5 bases at V and 5 bases at J, with 18 bases in the middle. Germline CDR1 MNHEY, CDR2 SMNVEV (reference sequence). The CDR3 runs 15 residues.

CDR3 residues: CASGTGSISGPQHF. CDR3 in DNA: TGCGCCAGCGGGACCGGGTCGATCTCTGGGCCCCAGCATTTT. V usage is TRBV4-1 and J usage is TRBJ1-5; D perhaps matches TRBD1 (5 bases). Germline V gene lookup returns CDR1 MGHRA and CDR2 YSYEKL. Trimming removed 8 bases from V and 9 bases from J, with 20 bases in between. The CDR3 covers 14 residues.

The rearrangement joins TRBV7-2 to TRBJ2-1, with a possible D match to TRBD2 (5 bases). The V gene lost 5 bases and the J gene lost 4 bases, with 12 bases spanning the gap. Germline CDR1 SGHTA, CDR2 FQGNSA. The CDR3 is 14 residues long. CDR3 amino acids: CASSASLRYNEQFF. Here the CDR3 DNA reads TGTGCCAGCAGCGCTAGCCTGAGGTACAATGAGCAGTTCTTC.

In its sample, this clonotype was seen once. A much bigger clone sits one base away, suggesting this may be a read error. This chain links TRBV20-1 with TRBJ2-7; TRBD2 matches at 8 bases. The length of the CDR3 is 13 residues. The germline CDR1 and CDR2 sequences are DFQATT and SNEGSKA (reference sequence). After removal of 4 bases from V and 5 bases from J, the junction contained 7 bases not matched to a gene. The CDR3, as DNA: TGCAGTGCTACTCGGGGGGGTTCCAACGAGCAGTACTTC. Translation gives CSATRGGSNEQYF.